This T cell receptor (beta chain) originates from a study of blood T cell repertoires in COVID-19. Looking at the study overall: Donors in the United States, Italy and Spain gave samples during acute or convalescent COVID-19. In each case, the material was cDNA or gDNA derived from T cells, B-cell-depleted T cells, or PBMCs.

This clone was seen just once. Trimming removed 5 bases from V and 10 bases from J, with 12 bases in between. This CDR3 contains 13 residues. Germline values: CDR1 LNHDA, CDR2 SQIVND (reference sequence). Authors' analysis steps: Amplification with reference gene primers provided the estimates of nucleated cell counts. Some clones are missing from TCRdb's copy, which holds only in-frame ones; the method was immunoSEQ multiplex PCR. V, J and clone size were drawn from that table, and D and trimming were deduced from the DNA. The table shows around 200,000 clones, with around 85% occurring only once. The chain combines TRBV19 with TRBJ1-6; TRBD1 might be the D (5 bases). The TCR originated in a man aged 50 or older who had recovered from COVID-19. Source material: peripheral blood. The DNA of the CDR3 is TGTGCCAGTAGTGAGACAGCCCGATCACCCCTCCACTTT. Translating gives CASSETARSPLHF. The full variable domain, with the rest looked up from reference TRBV19 and TRBJ1-6, is DGGITQSPKYLFRKEGQNVTLSCEQNLNHDAMYWYRQDPGQGLRLIYYSQIVNDFQKGDIAEGYSVSREKKESFPLTVTSAQKNPTAFYLCASSETARSPLHFGNGTRLTVT.